The 17 T cell receptor beta chains below come from one sample, sequenced in a study of T cells after yellow fever vaccination. From the 5' RACE reads, TCRdb called clonotypes with MiXCR, one entry per CDR3 protein. The data hold 450,000 to 550,000 distinct CDR3 sequences, with 15% to 20% observed a single time. The sample was PBMCs, taken 15 days after the yellow fever booster vaccination. The receptors were gathered from a man aged 30-40 years who received the YFV17D yellow fever vaccine.

This clonotype appeared a few times. The V gene is TRBV5-5, the J gene TRBJ2-7; D perhaps matches TRBD1 (5 bases). The V end was cut by 6 bases, the J end by 4 bases, with 17 bases between. The CDR3 length is 14 residues. Germline V gene lookup returns CDR1 SGHKS and CDR2 YYEKEE (reference sequence). CDR3 nucleotide sequence: TGTGCCAGCACCAACTTGCTGACAGCATACGAGCAGTACTTC. It codes for CASTNLLTAYEQYF.

This clonotype occurred many times. DNA for the CDR3: TGCAGTGCGCCCAAACTAGCGGGAGAGTCTATCAATGAGCAGTTCTTC. Its translation is CSAPKLAGESINEQFF. The chain joins TRBV20-1 to TRBJ2-1, with 11 bases aligning to TRBD2. There are 16 residues in the CDR3. V was pared by 6 bases and J by 6 bases, with 13 bases of the junction left unmatched. The germline CDR1 and CDR2 sequences are DFQATT and SNEGSKA (reference sequence).

Many counts were recorded for this clonotype. The rearrangement links TRBV12-3 or TRBV12-4 to TRBJ2-1; weak D call: TRBD1 (6 bases). The V end lost 5 bases, the J end lost 4 bases, and 12 bases lay between the germline ends. The CDR3 covers 14 residues. DNA for the CDR3: TGTGCCAGCAGTCCAGGGGTTTCGTACAATGAGCAGTTCTTC. It translates to CASSPGVSYNEQFF.

This clonotype turned up a few times. The rearrangement joins TRBV28 to TRBJ1-2; D possibly corresponds to TRBD1 (6 bases). Germline assignment: CDR1 MDHEN and CDR2 SYDVKM. Trimming shortened V by 2 bases and J by 2 bases, and 9 bases separated the two germline ends. The length of the CDR3 is 14 residues. The CDR3 loop reads CASSLTGSNYGYTF. The CDR3 DNA follows: TGTGCCAGCAGTTTAACAGGGAGCAACTATGGCTACACCTTC.

This clonotype was recorded a few times. This chain's CDR3 is CASSEWTGSSYEQYF. CDR3 nucleotide sequence: TGCGCCAGCAGCGAATGGACAGGGAGCTCCTACGAGCAGTACTTC. V gene TRBV5-1 combines with J gene TRBJ2-7; 8 bases match TRBD1. Trimming removed 4 bases from V and 0 bases from J; junction bases left unmatched: 6. The CDR3 has 15 amino acids. Germline CDR1 reads SGHRS; CDR2 reads YFSETQ.

This chain uses TRBV12-3 or TRBV12-4 with TRBJ2-2, with D unresolved. The V end lost 6 bases, the J end lost 7 bases, and 9 bases lay between the germline ends. CDR3 size: 12 residues. As DNA, the CDR3 is TGTGCCAGCAGAACTCTCAACGGGGAGCTGTTTTTT. Translating it yields CASRTLNGELFF.

J is TRBJ2-7 and V is TRBV20-1; 8 nucleotides match TRBD2. After removal of 6 bases from V and 0 bases from J, the junction contained 4 bases not matched to a gene. Germline CDR1 reads DFQATT; CDR2 reads SNEGSKA (reference sequence). The CDR3 spans 13 residues. Here the CDR3 DNA reads TGCAGTGCCCCCAGCGGGAGCTCCTACGAGCAGTACTTC. Translation gives CSAPSGSSYEQYF.

The chain couples TRBV4-2 to TRBJ1-1, with 7 bases identical to TRBD1. CDR1 and CDR2 from the germline V gene are LGHNA and YNFKEQ. V lost 0 bases, J lost 8 bases, and 6 bases stayed unmatched. The CDR3 extends over 14 amino acids. The CDR3 bases are TGTGCCAGCAGCCAAGATAGGGACAGCGGCGAAGCTTTCTTT. The encoded protein is CASSQDRDSGEAFF.

The J gene is TRBJ2-1, the V gene TRBV5-1; 7 bases are a match to TRBD1. There are 15 residues in the CDR3. V dropped 4 bases and J dropped 5; count of bases not matched to a gene: 9. In germline, CDR1 is SGHRS, CDR2 YFSETQ. CDR3 bases: TGCGCCAGCAGCCCGTGGGGACAGACTGACAATGAGCAGTTCTTC. This codes for CASSPWGQTDNEQFF.

This chain uses TRBV7-2 with TRBJ2-5; D is undetermined. Germline lookup yields CDR1 SGHTA and CDR2 FQGNSA. CDR3 size: 14 residues. The ends were cut back, 2 bases at V and 9 bases at J, with 16 bases in the middle. The chain's CDR3 is CASSLSKSRAAQYF. The CDR3 DNA reads as TGTGCCAGCAGCTTATCCAAGAGTAGGGCGGCCCAGTACTTC.

This clonotype has a handful of counts. The chain recombines TRBV7-2 with TRBJ1-2, with 8 bases that match TRBD1. V was pared by 4 bases and J by 7 bases, with 11 bases of the junction left unmatched. CDR3 length equals 15 residues. In germline, CDR1 is SGHTA, CDR2 FQGNSA. Here the CDR3 DNA reads TGTGCCAGCAGCTCCAGGGACAGGCCAGGAGCTGGCTACACCTTC. Protein: CASSSRDRPGAGYTF.

This rearrangement joins TRBV7-9 to TRBJ1-1; no reliable D call. Germline CDR1 is SEHNR and CDR2 is FQNEAQ (reference sequence). V dropped 1 base and J dropped 6 bases, with 9 bases sitting between them. The CDR3 sequence is 13 residues long. The CDR3 loop is CASSLGFVAEAFF. The CDR3 coding sequence is TGTGCCAGCAGCTTAGGGTTTGTGGCTGAAGCTTTCTTT.

This clonotype has only a few counts. This chain connects TRBV6-1 to TRBJ2-1; D gene uncertain. Between the trimmed V and J ends, which lost 1 base and 4 bases, there was a span of 11 bases. This CDR3 has 15 residues. Germline loops: CDR1 MNHNS, CDR2 SASEGT. CDR3 loop: CASSEGRQPYNEQFF. The CDR3 DNA reads TGTGCCAGCAGTGAAGGACGGCAGCCGTACAATGAGCAGTTCTTC.

This clonotype has a handful of counts. This chain links TRBV20-1 with TRBJ2-1; tentatively, D is TRBD1 or TRBD2 (5 bases each). The CDR3 covers 13 residues. Trimming removed 3 bases at V and 10 bases at J, with 16 bases between. Germline CDR1 and CDR2: DFQATT and SNEGSKA (reference sequence). The DNA for the CDR3 is TGCAGTGCTAGTCAGACCTCCGGGGCAGAGCAGTTCTTC. The encoded protein is CSASQTSGAEQFF.

This clonotype was found a few times. The V gene is TRBV27, the J gene TRBJ2-7; a possible D gene is TRBD1 (5 bases). This CDR3 contains 16 residues. CDR1 is MNHEY, CDR2 SMNVEV, per germline (reference sequence). The ends were cut back, 6 bases at V and 0 bases at J, with 18 bases in the middle. CDR3 sequence (DNA): TGTGCCAGCAGATTCGCTGCAAGGGGAAGCTCCTACGAGCAGTACTTC. It specifies CASRFAARGSSYEQYF.

The chain recombines TRBV12-3 or TRBV12-4 with TRBJ2-1, with TRBD2 matching over 8 bases. V lost 5 bases to trimming and J lost 0 bases; unmatched junction nucleotides: 6. The CDR3 runs to 16 residues. CDR3 DNA sequence: TGTGCCAGCAGTCCCGAGCGGGAGAACTCCTACAATGAGCAGTTCTTC. It encodes CASSPERENSYNEQFF.

The CDR3, as DNA: TGCGCCAGCAGCCAAGAGGTCGCGGGGGGGGAGCTGTTTTTT. Translation gives CASSQEVAGGELFF. The chain couples TRBV4-3 to TRBJ2-2, with D possibly matching TRBD2 (6 bases). The V and J ends lost 0 bases and 8 bases respectively, with 10 bases between them. The germline V gene encodes CDR1 LGHNA and CDR2 YSLEER. The CDR3 loop spans 14 amino acids.